Presented here are 21 T cell receptor beta chains from one specimen sequenced in a study of beta chain features in type 1 diabetes. Of the isolated RNA, all was reverse transcribed, and so the sequenced material was expressed TCRB transcripts. The method was immunoSEQ multiplex PCR; TCRdb's version includes in-frame clones alone and lacks a portion of them. The sample gives around 340,000 clones, 6.5% to 10% of which show up once; more than 0.4% is in the top ten. Sequenced: central memory CD4+ T cells from blood. The receptors were gathered from a woman aged 18-29 years in good health.

The chain has TRBV18 and TRBJ2-1; D gene ambiguous. Trimming stripped 5 bases from V and 4 bases from J, with 12 bases between. Germline V gives CDR1 KGHSH, CDR2 LQKENI. The CDR3 consists of 14 residues. CDR3 sequence: CASSTSQNYNEQFF. DNA for the CDR3: TGTGCCAGCTCAACCTCCCAGAATTACAATGAGCAGTTCTTC.

The chain employs TRBV21-1 and TRBJ2-1. TRBV21-1 is described as a pseudogene. The CDR3 has 13 residues. CDR3 bases: TGTGCCAGCAGCAAAGCCCACCGGGGCAATGAGTTCTTC. Translation: CASSKAHRGNEFF.

This clone was seen more than once but under ten times. The rearrangement joins TRBV28 to TRBJ1-2; 8 bases line up with TRBD1. V was pared by 6 bases and J by 4 bases, with 1 base of the junction left unmatched. CDR1 is MDHEN and CDR2 is SYDVKM in the germline V gene. The CDR3 is 12 amino acids. The CDR3 loop is CASSRGLYGYTF. CDR3 coding DNA: TGTGCCAGCAGCAGGGGGCTCTATGGCTACACCTTC.

This clone was recorded a few times. The genes are TRBV9 and TRBJ2-5, with 7 nucleotides matching TRBD2. CDR1 is SGDLS, CDR2 YYNGEE, per germline. The CDR3 is 15 residues long. J gave up 2 bases and V 4 bases, and 8 bases lay outside the gene matches. CDR3 bases: TGTGCCAGCAGCCACTCAGCGGGGATGCAAGAGACCCAGTACTTC. It is translated as CASSHSAGMQETQYF. Looking up the rest from reference TRBV9 and TRBJ2-5 gives the full variable domain: DSGVTQTPKHLITATGQRVTLRCSPRSGDLSVYWYQQSLDQGLQFLIQYYNGEERAKGNILERFSAQQFPDLHSELNLSSLELGDSALYFCASSHSAGMQETQYFGPGTRLLVL.

The chain is built from TRBV7-2 and TRBJ2-5, with 7 bases matching TRBD2. The CDR3 sequence is 16 residues long. The J segment lost 5 bases and the V segment lost 1 base, leaving 10 bases of the junction unmatched. Germline lookup yields CDR1 SGHTA and CDR2 FQGNSA. The CDR3 DNA sequence: TGTGCCAGCAGCTTAGGGCGAGGCGGGAGTGGTGAGACCCAGTACTTC. Translated, it gives CASSLGRGGSGETQYF.

There are a few counts of this clone. The gene calls are TRBV5-1 and TRBJ2-2; perhaps TRBD2 as D (5 bases). The germline gives CDR1 SGHRS, CDR2 YFSETQ. CDR3 length equals 14 residues. V was trimmed by 5 bases and J by 2 bases, leaving 10 bases between them. The CDR3, as DNA: TGCGCCAGCAGGGGGAGCGGAAACACCGGGGAGCTGTTTTTT. Amino acids: CASRGSGNTGELFF.

J is TRBJ2-3 and V is TRBV28, with D perhaps being TRBD1 or TRBD2 (5 bases each). The V and J ends lost 4 bases and 1 base respectively, with 15 bases between them. CDR1 and CDR2 from the germline V gene are MDHEN and SYDVKM. This CDR3 contains 16 residues. In DNA, the CDR3 is TGTGCCAGCAGTTCCCCGCGAGGGGTACGCACAGATACGCAGTATTTT. Translated, it gives CASSSPRGVRTDTQYF.

A few counts support this clone. The CDR3 coding sequence is TGTGCCAGCAGTTTATCGAGGACCCCTTTAAAACTGTTTTTT. Its translation: CASSLSRTPLKLFF. This rearrangement joins TRBV27 to TRBJ1-4; the D is unclear. Germline CDR1 MNHEY, CDR2 SMNVEV (reference sequence). The CDR3 length is 14 residues. V lost 0 bases and J 10 bases, leaving 12 bases between the germline ends.

Ten or more counts support this clone. One end of the junction varies from germline; a read error may be responsible. The chain links TRBV5-1 to TRBJ1-2, with D possibly matching TRBD1 (5 bases). Germline CDR1 SGHRS, CDR2 YFSETQ. This CDR3 region has 14 residues. The CDR3 DNA follows: TGCGCCAGCAGCCAGCCGGGGGAATCGGGTCCAGCAACATTC. As protein: CASSQPGESGPATF.

This clone was seen more than once but under ten times. V usage is TRBV2 and J usage is TRBJ2-7; no firm D call. The CDR3 spans 12 residues. V was clipped by 6 bases and J by 3 bases, with 9 bases between them. Looked up from germline, CDR1 is SNHLY and CDR2 is FYNNEI. This chain's CDR3 is CASRQQGYEQYF. The DNA of the CDR3 is TGTGCCAGCAGACAACAAGGCTACGAGCAGTACTTC. Using reference TRBV2 and TRBJ2-7 for the parts outside the CDR3, the full variable domain is EPEVTQTPSHQVTQMGQEVILRCVPISNHLYFYWYRQILGQKVEFLVSFYNNEISEKSEIFDDQFSVERPDGSNFTLKIRSTKLEDSAMYFCASRQQGYEQYFGPGTRLTVT.

The chain has TRBV10-3 and TRBJ2-6; D gene ambiguous. Trimming removed 3 bases from V and 0 bases from J, with 3 bases in between. The germline V gene encodes CDR1 ENHRY and CDR2 SYGVKD. The length of the CDR3 is 14 residues. CDR3 protein: CAISDSSGANVLTF. Here the CDR3 DNA reads TGTGCCATCAGTGACTCCTCTGGGGCCAACGTCCTGACTTTC.

The J gene is TRBJ1-1, the V gene TRBV28, with D possibly matching TRBD1 (6 bases). Germline V lookup: CDR1 MDHEN, CDR2 SYDVKM. With 5 bases removed from V and 8 bases from J, the gap between germline ends came to 12 bases. There are 12 residues in the CDR3. CDR3 loop: CASSLQDREAFF. CDR3 DNA: TGTGCCAGCAGTCTCCAAGACAGGGAAGCTTTCTTT.

This clone was counted only a few times. Additional DNA sequences in this sample encode the identical CDR3. The chain recombines TRBV18 with TRBJ1-2; no reliable D call. Between the trimmed V and J ends, which lost 6 bases and 2 bases, there was a span of 13 bases. In germline, CDR1 is KGHSH, CDR2 LQKENI. This CDR3 has 14 residues. CDR3 bases: TGTGCCAGCTCCCTTGGAGGACGGAACTATGGCTACACCTTC. Its protein is CASSLGGRNYGYTF.

The table lists this clone with a few counts. One end of the junction fails to match germline, which may point to a read error. The chain recombines TRBV5-1 with TRBJ2-2, with D unclear. The CDR3 covers 14 residues. CDR1 and CDR2 from the germline V gene are SGHRS and YFSETQ. The CDR3 sequence: CASSLLGNTGELFF. The CDR3 bases are TGTGCCAGCAGCTTGTTAGGGAACACCGGGGAGCTGTTTTTT. The full variable domain, its missing parts supplied by reference TRBV5-1 and TRBJ2-2, is KAGVTQTPRYLIKTRGQQVTLSCSPISGHRSVSWYQQTPGQGLQFLFEYFSETQRNKGNFPGRFSGRQFSNSRSEMNVSTLELGDSALYLCASSLLGNTGELFFGEGSRLTVL.

This clone was recorded a few times. This chain links TRBV7-6 with TRBJ2-2, with TRBD1 as a possible D gene (5 bases). The CDR3 is 14 residues long. The V end was cut by 4 bases, the J end by 6 bases, with 12 bases between. Germline CDR1 is SGHVS and CDR2 is FNYEAQ. CDR3 loop: CASSSQGPPGELFF. In DNA form, the CDR3 reads TGTGCCAGCAGCTCGCAGGGCCCGCCCGGGGAGCTGTTTTTT.

The chain has TRBV6-6 and TRBJ2-2; the match to TRBD2 covers 11 bases. CDR3 length: 16 residues. Germline V gives CDR1 MNHNY, CDR2 SVGAGI (reference sequence). Trimming removed 10 bases from V and 6 bases from J; junction bases left unmatched: 13. The chain's CDR3 is CATLGLAGGPSGELFF. CDR3 DNA sequence: TGTGCCACTTTGGGGTTAGCGGGAGGGCCGTCCGGGGAGCTGTTTTTT.

In this sample, this clone turned up many times. The chain recombines TRBV7-8 with TRBJ2-7; no definite D call. Germline values: CDR1 SGHVS, CDR2 FQNEAQ. CDR3 size: 12 residues. Deletions cut 5 bases from V and 5 bases from J, with 10 bases between. The CDR3 region is CASSASFDEQYF. Here the CDR3 DNA reads TGTGCCAGCAGCGCCTCCTTCGACGAGCAGTACTTC.

This clone has just a few counts. The gene calls are TRBV7-2 and TRBJ1-2; D unclear. Trimming stripped 5 bases from V and 9 bases from J, with 22 bases between. This CDR3 is built from 15 residues. CDR1 is SGHTA, CDR2 FQGNSA, per germline. The CDR3 reads CASSTTVTAMRSYTF. The CDR3 nucleotides read TGTGCCAGCAGCACTACCGTGACGGCGATGAGAAGCTACACCTTC.

The CDR3: CASSETANMVDTQYF. The CDR3 region has the DNA TGTGCCAGCAGTGAGACGGCGAACATGGTTGATACGCAGTATTTT. The rearrangement uses TRBV6-1 and TRBJ2-3, with D hard to call. Germline V gene sequence: CDR1 MNHNS, CDR2 SASEGT. The CDR3 totals 15 residues. V lost 3 bases and J 6 bases, leaving 16 bases between the germline ends.

V is TRBV7-8 and J is TRBJ1-1; tentative D call: TRBD1 (5 bases). This CDR3 has 14 residues. The V gene lost 2 bases and the J gene lost 6 bases, with 13 bases spanning the gap. Germline-derived CDR1 and CDR2 are SGHVS and FQNEAQ. As DNA, the CDR3 is TGTGCCAGCAGCTTACAATGGGGCGGCTCTGAAGCTTTCTTT. This sequence encodes CASSLQWGGSEAFF.

At least ten counts were recorded for this clone. The rearrangement joins TRBV15 to TRBJ2-3, with a tentative D call TRBD1 (7 bases). Trimming took 5 bases from V and 8 from J, leaving 11 bases between them. Germline V gene sequence: CDR1 LNHNV, CDR2 YYDKDF (reference sequence). CDR3 size: 12 residues. CDR3: CATSGQGGTQYF. CDR3 bases: TGTGCCACCAGCGGGCAGGGGGGTACGCAGTATTTT.